What follows are 18 T cell receptor beta chains derived from one specimen sequenced in a study of OX40 agonist ivuxolimab in advanced cancers. Produced via immunoSEQ multiplex PCR; TCRdb's table is partial and in-frame only. The table has 25,000 to 35,000 clones, approximately 84% seen once; the top ten hold under 25%. The sample in question was CD4+ or CD8+ T cells sorted from blood, obtained in a trial of the OX40 agonist ivuxolimab. All receptors come from an adult with an advanced solid tumor such as melanoma, head and neck, liver or kidney cancer.

V gene TRBV7-9 combines with J gene TRBJ2-1; no clear D. CDR3 size: 10 residues. With 3 bases removed from V and 10 bases from J, the gap between germline ends came to 4 bases. The germline V gene has CDR1 SEHNR and CDR2 FQNEAQ (reference sequence). The CDR3 DNA sequence: TGTGCCAGCAGCTTGGTAGAGCAGTTCTTC. It codes for CASSLVEQFF.

This clone was counted only a few times. V and J are TRBV5-5 and TRBJ1-5; a weak D match, TRBD1 (5 bases). CDR3 size: 16 residues. Trimming removed 5 bases from V and 3 bases from J, with 18 bases in between. Germline assignment: CDR1 SGHKS and CDR2 YYEKEE (reference sequence). The CDR3 protein is CASSPMAGLNNQPQHF. Written as DNA, the CDR3 is TGTGCCAGCAGTCCAATGGCGGGACTGAACAATCAGCCCCAGCATTTT.

This clone was seen only a few times. This sequence joins TRBV7-6 and TRBJ1-1; D gene ambiguous. CDR3 length: 13 residues. V was trimmed by 5 bases and J by 4 bases, leaving 11 bases between them. Germline CDR1 is SGHVS and CDR2 is FNYEAQ. The CDR3 protein is CASSDGVGTEAFF. DNA for the CDR3: TGTGCCAGCAGCGACGGGGTGGGCACTGAAGCTTTCTTT. The entire variable domain, with the rest obtained from reference TRBV7-6 and TRBJ1-1, is as follows: GAGVSQSPRYKVTKRGQDVALRCDPISGHVSLYWYRQALGQGPEFLTYFNYEAQQDKSGLPNDRFSAERPEGSISTLTIQRTEQRDSAMYRCASSDGVGTEAFFGQGTRLTVV.

The chain is built from TRBV13 and TRBJ2-7; TRBD2 matches at 13 bases. CDR3 length: 15 residues. Germline lookup yields CDR1 PRHDT and CDR2 FYEKMQ (reference sequence). Trimming removed 4 bases from V and 5 bases from J; junction bases left unmatched: 5. This CDR3 is CASSSRTSGSHEQYF. DNA for the CDR3: TGTGCCAGCAGCTCCCGGACTAGCGGGAGCCACGAGCAGTACTTC.

V gene TRBV27 combines with J gene TRBJ1-2; the match to TRBD1 covers 9 bases. The length of the CDR3 is 15 residues. J was trimmed by 5 bases and V by 6 bases; bases with no gene match: 10. The germline V gene has CDR1 MNHEY and CDR2 SMNVEV (reference sequence). The CDR3 protein is CASRIPAGTGYGYTF. Written as DNA, the CDR3 is TGTGCCAGCAGAATTCCCGCCGGGACAGGGTATGGCTACACCTTC.

The rearrangement links TRBV9 to TRBJ2-7; D is ambiguous. CDR1 and CDR2 (germline): SGDLS, YYNGEE. This CDR3 has 13 residues. V lost 0 bases to trimming and J lost 6 bases, with 10 bases between them. CDR3 bases: TGTGCCAGCAGCGTAGTAGGGTTCGGCGAGCAGTACTTC. Protein: CASSVVGFGEQYF.

The chain employs TRBV27 and TRBJ2-7, with 9 bases aligning to TRBD1. CDR3 length: 15 residues. From germline, CDR1 is MNHEY and CDR2 SMNVEV (reference sequence). Losses at the gene ends were 6 bases for V and 1 base for J; bases not matched to a gene: 7. The DNA of the CDR3 is TGTGCCAGCAGCCGGACAGGGGATATGTCCTACGAGCAGTACTTC. It yields the protein CASSRTGDMSYEQYF.

This clone was detected once. DNA of the CDR3: TGTGCCAGCGCCCTGGCCAGCGGACAAGAGACCCAGTACTTC. Translated: CASALASGQETQYF. The chain joins TRBV11-1 to TRBJ2-5; possible D gene TRBD2, 5 bases. CDR1 SGHAT and CDR2 FQDESV come from the germline V gene (reference sequence). The CDR3 runs 14 residues. The V end was cut by 8 bases, the J end by 2 bases, with 15 bases between. The full variable domain, its missing parts supplied by reference TRBV11-1 and TRBJ2-5, is EAEVAQSPRYKITEKSQAVAFWCDPISGHATLYWYRQILGQGPELLVQFQDESVVDDSQLPKDRFSAERLKGVDSTLKIQPAELGDSAMYLCASALASGQETQYFGPGTRLLVL.

The chain couples TRBV12-5 to TRBJ2-2; D unclear. The CDR3 extends over 15 amino acids. Germline lookup yields CDR1 LGHNT and CDR2 FRNRAP. V was pared by 6 bases and J by 5 bases, with 16 bases between. In DNA form, the CDR3 reads TGTGCTAGTGGGCCCCCCCCTGATACGACCGGGGAGCTGTTTTTT. It encodes CASGPPPDTTGELFF. Looking up the rest from reference TRBV12-5 and TRBJ2-2 gives the full variable domain: DARVTQTPRHKVTEMGQEVTMRCQPILGHNTVFWYRQTMMQGLELLAYFRNRAPLDDSGMPKDRFSAEMPDATLATLKIQPSEPRDSAVYFCASGPPPDTTGELFFGEGSRLTVL.

CDR3 region: CASSVGGDYQPQHF. CDR3 DNA: TGTGCCAGCAGCGTAGGGGGTGACTATCAGCCCCAGCATTTT. The chain carries TRBV9 and TRBJ1-5; no clear D gene. Deletions cut 0 bases from V and 5 bases from J, with 9 bases between. CDR1 and CDR2 (germline): SGDLS, YYNGEE. The CDR3 is 14 amino acids.

The gene calls are TRBV11-3 and TRBJ2-1; 7 bases agree with TRBD2. The CDR3 totals 18 residues. The germline V gene has CDR1 SGHNT and CDR2 YENEEA. V shed 2 bases and J 0 bases; nucleotides not matched to a gene: 10. As DNA, the CDR3 is TGTGCCAGCAGCTTACGACTAGTCGAGCGGGGCTCCTACAATGAGCAGTTCTTC. It translates to CASSLRLVERGSYNEQFF.

The gene calls are TRBV6-6 and TRBJ2-7, with 10 bases lining up with TRBD2. Trimming at V came to 6 bases and at J to 6 bases, leaving 8 bases not matched to a gene. In germline, CDR1 is MNHNY, CDR2 SVGAGI (reference sequence). The length of the CDR3 is 14 residues. CDR3 in amino acids: CASRPTSGAIEQYF. For the CDR3, the DNA is TGTGCCAGCAGGCCAACTAGCGGGGCGATCGAGCAGTACTTC.

The chain combines TRBV27 with TRBJ2-2; the D is unclear. This CDR3 contains 14 residues. Per the germline V gene, CDR1 is MNHEY and CDR2 is SMNVEV (reference sequence). Trimming pared 6 bases from V and 8 bases from J, leaving 16 bases between. The chain's CDR3 is CASSSFGVSGELFF. The CDR3 bases are TGTGCCAGCAGCTCCTTTGGGGTTTCTGGGGAGCTGTTTTTT.

V is TRBV14 and J is TRBJ1-2; D not resolved. Germline lookup yields CDR1 SGHDN and CDR2 FVKESK. Trimming took off 0 bases at V and 7 bases at J, with 12 bases between the two ends. This CDR3 comprises 14 residues. CDR3 bases: TGTGCCAGCAGCCAAGACTCCAGGACTTTTGGCTACACCTTC. Its translation is CASSQDSRTFGYTF.

The genes are TRBV7-8 and TRBJ2-7; D ambiguous. The V end lost 1 base, the J end lost 4 bases, and 8 bases lay between the germline ends. The CDR3 totals 13 residues. Germline loops: CDR1 SGHVS, CDR2 FQNEAQ. CDR3 sequence reads: CASSLEVPYEQYF. As DNA, the CDR3 is TGTGCCAGCAGCTTAGAAGTGCCTTACGAGCAGTACTTC.

This clone has a single count. V is TRBV4-3 and J is TRBJ2-1; D call uncertain. V lost 0 bases and J lost 7, with 7 bases in between. The CDR3 runs 13 residues. Per the germline V gene, CDR1 is LGHNA and CDR2 is YSLEER. The CDR3, as DNA: TGCGCCAGCAGCCAAGATAATTGGAATGAGCAGTTCTTC. Its protein product is CASSQDNWNEQFF.

The CDR3, as DNA: TGCGCCAGCAGTGAGCTAACTAGCGGGGCTAGCACAGATACGCAGTATTTT. Its protein is CASSELTSGASTDTQYF. The chain recombines TRBV10-2 with TRBJ2-3; 10 bases are a match to TRBD2. Trimming took 2 bases from V and 0 from J; bases not matched to a gene: 5. Germline V gene lookup returns CDR1 WSHSY and CDR2 SAAADI. This CDR3 comprises 17 residues.

This clone has only one observation. The gene calls are TRBV19 and TRBJ1-1; D is ambiguous. Germline loops: CDR1 LNHDA, CDR2 SQIVND (reference sequence). Trimming cost V 5 bases and J 0 bases, with 10 bases left between them. There are 14 residues in the CDR3. The CDR3 DNA reads as TGTGCCAGTAGTGCCTCGAGGATGAACACTGAAGCTTTCTTT. It yields the protein CASSASRMNTEAFF.